Presented here are 30 T cell receptor beta chains from one specimen sequenced in a study of low-dose radiotherapy and immunotherapy resistance in tumors. The time point denotes: before trial treatment. Gene-specific TRAV and TRBV primers were used for first-strand cDNA, covering alpha and beta chains. TCRs were amplified for roughly 20 PCR cycles with a constant-region primer and V-primer adapter. TCRdb itself ran the reads through MiXCR, one entry per CDR3 protein. The table lists fewer than 90,000 distinct CDR3 sequences, roughly 30% of them singletons. The sample here was PBMCs, taken before treatment. The receptors come from a female donor with ovarian cancer.

This sequence joins TRBV29-1 and TRBJ1-1; D is uncertain. Per germline, CDR1 SQVTM and CDR2 ANQGSEA. The CDR3 consists of 12 residues. Trimming took 2 bases from V and 1 from J, leaving 5 bases between them. CDR3 nucleotides: TGCAGCGTTGAACACTGGAACACTGAAGCTTTCTTT. Its protein product is CSVEHWNTEAFF.

This clonotype has at least ten counts. The V gene is TRBV6-1, the J gene TRBJ2-7, with unresolved D. From germline, CDR1 is MNHNS and CDR2 SASEGT. V was trimmed by 3 bases and J by 9 bases, leaving 15 bases between them. The CDR3 is 13 amino acids. The CDR3 DNA is TGTGCCAGCAGTGACACCAAAGTGGCGAGGCAGTACTTC. Protein product: CASSDTKVARQYF.

The chain combines TRBV12-3 or TRBV12-4 with TRBJ2-1; D gene ambiguous. The CDR3 covers 12 residues. The V end lost 7 bases, the J end lost 12 bases, and 16 bases lay between the germline ends. DNA of the CDR3: TGTGCCAGCACCTTGGGTTTGGCAGGGCAGTTCTTC. Translation: CASTLGLAGQFF.

The table lists this clonotype with many counts. The gene calls are TRBV19 and TRBJ2-2; a possible D gene is TRBD2 (5 bases). V dropped 5 bases and J dropped 1 base, with 14 bases sitting between them. The length of the CDR3 is 16 residues. CDR1 is LNHDA and CDR2 is SQIVND in the germline V gene (reference sequence). CDR3 sequence (DNA): TGTGCCAGTAGTTACCGAATGAGGGTGAACACCGGGGAGCTGTTTTTT. As protein: CASSYRMRVNTGELFF.

A few counts support this clonotype. The DNA is left out, because the CDR3 cannot be placed on it with certainty; the CDR3 is given as TCRdb lists it. This chain links TRBV6-2 or TRBV6-3 with TRBJ2-2; the table names TRBD2, a call not compared with the DNA. The CDR3 contains 16 residues when both ends are counted. Germline values: CDR1 MNHEY, CDR2 SVGEGT. This chain's CDR3 is CASSWTRLTGELFFFF.

In regard to this clonotype: This likely stems from a read error, as it lies one base from a far larger clone. The J gene is TRBJ1-5, the V gene TRBV7-2; 7 bases agree with TRBD1. There are 15 residues in the CDR3. Germline CDR1 is SGHTA and CDR2 is FQGNSA. The CDR3 loop reads CASSTGEIRNQPRHF. For the CDR3, the DNA is TGTGCCAGCAGCACAGGGGAGATTCGCAATCAGCCCCGGCATTTT.

CDR3 sequence reads: CSAPGLMNTEAFF. The CDR3 DNA reads as TGCAGTGCACCGGGACTCATGAACACTGAAGCTTTCTTT. This sequence joins TRBV20-1 and TRBJ1-1; D may be TRBD1 (5 bases). Germline lookup yields CDR1 DFQATT and CDR2 SNEGSKA (reference sequence). The CDR3 is 13 amino acids. V shed 6 bases and J shed 0 bases, with 11 bases lying between them.

CDR3 amino acids: CAWSDRTGRKGQPQHF. The CDR3 DNA reads TGTGCCTGGAGTGACCGGACAGGGAGAAAAGGACAGCCCCAGCATTTT. J is TRBJ1-5 and V is TRBV30; TRBD1 aligns across 8 bases. V gave up 1 base and J gave up 7 bases; unmatched junction bases: 12. Germline lookup yields CDR1 GTSNPN and CDR2 SVGIG (reference sequence). This CDR3 contains 16 residues.

The V and J genes are TRBV29-1 and TRBJ2-7, with D tentatively TRBD1 (5 bases). The V end lost 5 bases, the J end lost 0 bases, and 8 bases lay between the germline ends. The CDR3 runs 12 residues. Germline V gene lookup returns CDR1 SQVTM and CDR2 ANQGSEA. CDR3 nucleotides: TGCAGCGTTCTAGGGGACTCCTACGAGCAGTACTTC. It specifies CSVLGDSYEQYF.

A word on this clonotype: It is unclear where the CDR3 begins or ends on the DNA, so no DNA is shown, and the CDR3 is as TCRdb lists it. V gene TRBV10-3 combines with J gene TRBJ2-2; no check of the table's D call, TRBD2, against the DNA was made. The CDR3 extends over 17 residues, inclusive of both ends. Looked up from germline, CDR1 is ENHRY and CDR2 is SYGVKD. The CDR3 region is CAISAGGQKNTGELFFF.

The chain recombines TRBV5-4 with TRBJ1-4; 8 bases line up with TRBD1. CDR3 length: 17 residues. J gave up 0 bases and V 4 bases, and 8 bases lay outside the gene matches. Germline CDR1 SGHNT, CDR2 YYREEE (reference sequence). CDR3 coding DNA: TGTGCCAGCAGCCGCGGACAGGGCCCTGCAACTAATGAAAAACTGTTTTTT. Translated, it gives CASSRGQGPATNEKLFF.

The rearrangement joins TRBV6-5 to TRBJ1-2; 12 positions agree with TRBD1. The CDR3 loop spans 16 amino acids. Germline V lookup: CDR1 MNHEY, CDR2 SVGAGI. V lost 5 bases and J lost 5; bases outside the gene matches: 9. Written as DNA, the CDR3 is TGTGCCAGCAGTGACCTGGGGACAGGGGGCGCGTATGGCTACACCTTC. This sequence encodes CASSDLGTGGAYGYTF.

The CDR3 DNA reads as TGTGCCAGCAGCTTAGAAGGGACAGGGAACGAGCAGTACTTC. Amino acids: CASSLEGTGNEQYF. J is TRBJ2-7 and V is TRBV7-2; 9 bases match TRBD1. Per the germline V gene, CDR1 is SGHTA and CDR2 is FQGNSA. V gave up 1 base and J gave up 5 bases; unmatched junction bases: 3. CDR3 length: 14 residues.

The chain uses TRBV7-8 and TRBJ2-1; 9 bases align to TRBD1. Germline V gives CDR1 SGHVS, CDR2 FQNEAQ. This CDR3 has 14 amino acids. The J segment lost 10 bases and the V segment lost 4 bases, leaving 8 bases of the junction unmatched. CDR3 DNA sequence: TGTGCCAGCAGCTCCCCGGACAGGGGATGGGAGCAGTTCTTC. Amino acids: CASSSPDRGWEQFF.

The chain links TRBV5-1 to TRBJ1-1; no clear D gene. The CDR3 totals 13 residues. Germline CDR1 SGHRS, CDR2 YFSETQ. Trimming removed 0 bases at V and 3 bases at J, with 6 bases between. The CDR3 protein is CASSLVLDTEAFF. CDR3 nucleotides: TGCGCCAGCAGCTTGGTCTTGGACACTGAAGCTTTCTTT.

This clonotype was seen many times. The chain joins TRBV5-1 to TRBJ2-1; 11 bases are shared with TRBD2. The CDR3 extends over 15 amino acids. Losses at the gene ends were 1 base for V and 5 bases for J; bases not matched to a gene: 2. Germline-derived CDR1 and CDR2 are SGHRS and YFSETQ. CDR3 sequence (DNA): TGCGCCAGCAGCTTGACTAGCGGGGGAAACAATGAGCAGTTCTTC. It codes for CASSLTSGGNNEQFF.

To note about this clonotype: A far larger clone is off by one base, so a read error is likely. J is TRBJ2-1 and V is TRBV6-2 or TRBV6-3; D gene unclear. Per the germline V gene, CDR1 is MNHEY and CDR2 is SVGEGT. The CDR3 loop spans 11 amino acids. Trimming took 2 bases from V and 10 from J, leaving 6 bases between them. The CDR3 DNA reads TGTGCCAGCAGTTACACCTACGAGCAGTTCTTC. Translated: CASSYTYEQFF.

This clonotype was recorded many times. The gene calls are TRBV10-3 and TRBJ2-7, with 7 bases matching TRBD1. Germline-derived CDR1 and CDR2 are ENHRY and SYGVKD. The CDR3 has 15 residues. The V gene end was trimmed by 4 bases and the J gene end by 6 bases; junction bases not matched to a gene: 12. In DNA form, the CDR3 reads TGTGCCATCAGTGGGTACGGAACAGGGGACCGCGAGCAGTACTTC. Translated: CAISGYGTGDREQYF.

The table lists this clonotype with many counts. This chain connects TRBV7-8 to TRBJ2-5; TRBD1 might be the D (5 bases). V was trimmed by 1 base and J by 1 base, leaving 7 bases between them. The CDR3 loop spans 14 amino acids. CDR1 is SGHVS, CDR2 FQNEAQ, per germline. This chain's CDR3 is CASSLGQIQETQYF. The CDR3 nucleotides read TGTGCCAGCAGCTTAGGACAGATCCAAGAGACCCAGTACTTC.

The chain is built from TRBV7-2 and TRBJ2-1; the D gene is possibly TRBD2 (6 bases). This CDR3 region has 12 residues. CDR1 and CDR2 from the germline V gene are SGHTA and FQGNSA. V was pared by 7 bases and J by 10 bases, with 14 bases between. The CDR3 nucleotides read TGTGCCAGCACGGCGGGAAGATGGGAGCAGTTCTTC. Translating gives CASTAGRWEQFF.

This clonotype was seen ten or more times. The chain carries TRBV14 and TRBJ2-3; 9 nucleotides align to TRBD2. Germline assignment: CDR1 SGHDN and CDR2 FVKESK. The CDR3 has 17 residues. V shed 1 base and J 5 bases; nucleotides not matched to a gene: 10. CDR3 in amino acids: CASSQVLAGVGGDTQYF. The CDR3 coding sequence is TGTGCCAGCAGCCAAGTATTAGCGGGGGTAGGAGGAGATACGCAGTATTTT.

This clonotype was seen ten or more times. This chain uses TRBV5-1 with TRBJ1-2; no firm D call. Trimming removed 0 bases at V and 4 bases at J, with 13 bases between. The CDR3 is 15 residues long. Germline CDR1 reads SGHRS; CDR2 reads YFSETQ. CDR3 coding DNA: TGCGCCAGCAGCTTGGGAGGCGACTCGAGCTATGGCTACACCTTC. It translates to CASSLGGDSSYGYTF.

Many counts were recorded for this clonotype. The chain carries TRBV29-1 and TRBJ1-3, with D hard to call. Germline-derived CDR1 and CDR2 are SQVTM and ANQGSEA. The CDR3 consists of 11 residues. Between the trimmed V and J ends, which lost 3 bases and 6 bases, there was a span of 6 bases. The CDR3 coding sequence is TGCAGCGTTGAGGTGGAAAACACCATATATTTT. The encoded protein is CSVEVENTIYF.

This clonotype was observed at least ten times. The chain has TRBV29-1 and TRBJ2-3, with 8 bases lining up with TRBD2. V shed 0 bases and J 6 bases; nucleotides not matched to a gene: 11. There are 16 residues in the CDR3. The V gene's germline CDR1 is SQVTM and CDR2 ANQGSEA. The CDR3 DNA reads as TGCAGCGTTGAAGAATCTAGCGGGTCTTGGGGGGATACGCAGTATTTT. It codes for CSVEESSGSWGDTQYF.

This clonotype was seen ten or more times. The chain links TRBV5-4 to TRBJ2-3, with D possibly matching TRBD2 (5 bases). V was trimmed by 4 bases and J by 1 base, leaving 13 bases between them. From germline, CDR1 is SGHNT and CDR2 YYREEE (reference sequence). The length of the CDR3 is 15 residues. In DNA form, the CDR3 reads TGTGCCAGCAGCGGAGGTGGGGTTGGCACAGATACGCAGTATTTT. As protein: CASSGGGVGTDTQYF.

The genes are TRBV11-2 and TRBJ2-7; possibly TRBD1 or TRBD2 for D (5 bases each). Per germline, CDR1 SGHAT and CDR2 FQNNGV. The CDR3 extends over 15 amino acids. The V end lost 1 base, the J end lost 5 bases, and 15 bases lay between the germline ends. CDR3 DNA: TGTGCCAGCAGCTTAGTTTCCGGGACCTACAACGAGCAGTACTTC. This encodes CASSLVSGTYNEQYF.

This clonotype came up many times. The V gene is TRBV11-3, the J gene TRBJ2-5; 7 nucleotides match TRBD2. Germline trimming cut 5 bases from V and 4 bases from J; bases unmatched to any gene: 4. The germline gives CDR1 SGHNT, CDR2 YENEEA. This CDR3 contains 13 residues. Here the CDR3 reads CASSPWEGETQYF. For the CDR3, the DNA is TGTGCCAGCAGCCCCTGGGAGGGAGAGACCCAGTACTTC.

The sample holds a few counts of this clonotype. The chain links TRBV5-5 to TRBJ2-1; 8 positions match TRBD2. This CDR3 is 14 amino acids long. Looked up from germline, CDR1 is SGHKS and CDR2 is YYEKEE (reference sequence). V trimming: 0 bases; J trimming: 9 bases; junction bases outside the gene matches: 5. CDR3 residues: CASSLVPSGPEQFF. The CDR3 DNA reads TGTGCCAGCAGCTTGGTACCTAGCGGGCCTGAGCAGTTCTTC.

This clonotype was seen ten or more times. In DNA, the CDR3 is TGCAGCGTTGAACCGACTGAAGCTTTCTTT. This gives the protein CSVEPTEAFF. This sequence joins TRBV29-1 and TRBJ1-1, with no clear D. The V end was cut by 2 bases, the J end by 5 bases, with 3 bases between. The CDR3 is 10 residues long. CDR1 is SQVTM and CDR2 is ANQGSEA in the germline V gene.

As to this clonotype: A far bigger clonotype differs at one base, so this is likely a read error. The V call is TRBV6-1, the J call TRBJ1-1; tentatively, D is TRBD1 (6 bases). The germline V gene has CDR1 MNHNS and CDR2 SASEGT. The length of the CDR3 is 13 residues. Trimming cost V 3 bases and J 8 bases, with 13 bases left between them. CDR3 DNA sequence: TGTGCCAGCAGTGAGTCGCGGACAGCGGAAGCTTTCTTT. Amino acid sequence: CASSESRTAEAFF.